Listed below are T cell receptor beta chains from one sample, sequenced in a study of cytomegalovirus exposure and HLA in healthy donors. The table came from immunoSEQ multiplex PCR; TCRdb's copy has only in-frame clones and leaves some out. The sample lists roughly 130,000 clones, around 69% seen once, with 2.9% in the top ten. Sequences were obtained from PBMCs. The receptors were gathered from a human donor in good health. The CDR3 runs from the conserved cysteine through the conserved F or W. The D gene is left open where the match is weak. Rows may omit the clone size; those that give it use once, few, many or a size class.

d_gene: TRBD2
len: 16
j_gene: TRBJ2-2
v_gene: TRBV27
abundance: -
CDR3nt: TGTGCCAGCAGTTTGGTGGCGGGAGTCAACACCGGGGAGCTGTTTTTT
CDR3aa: CASSLVAGVNTGELFF

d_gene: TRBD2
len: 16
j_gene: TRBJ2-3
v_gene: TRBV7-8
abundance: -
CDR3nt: TGTGCCAGCAGCCCAGGGACTAGAATAGCCACAGATACGCAGTATTTT
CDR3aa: CASSPGTRIATDTQYF

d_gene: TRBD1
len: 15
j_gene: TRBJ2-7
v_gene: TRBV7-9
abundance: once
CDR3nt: TGTTCCAGCAGCTCCTCGGACAGGGGGGCCTACGAGCAGTACTTC
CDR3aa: CSSSSSDRGAYEQYF

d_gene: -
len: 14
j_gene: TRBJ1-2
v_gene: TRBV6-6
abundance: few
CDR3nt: TGTGCCAGCAGGTCGACAGGTGCCCCCTATGGCTACACCTTC
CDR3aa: CASRSTGAPYGYTF

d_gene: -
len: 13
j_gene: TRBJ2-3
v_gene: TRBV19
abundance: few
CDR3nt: TGTGCCAGTAGTATTGGGGCCACAGAGACGCAGTATTTT
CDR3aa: CASSIGATETQYF

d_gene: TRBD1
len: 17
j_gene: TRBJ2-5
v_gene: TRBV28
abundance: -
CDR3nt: TGTGCCAGCAGCCTTCTTTCTGTACCGGGACAGCAAGAGACCCAGTACTTC
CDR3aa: CASSLLSVPGQQETQYF

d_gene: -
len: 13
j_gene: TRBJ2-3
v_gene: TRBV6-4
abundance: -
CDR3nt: TGTGCCAGCAGTGCCTCCTCTACAGATACGCAGTATTTT
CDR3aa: CASSASSTDTQYF

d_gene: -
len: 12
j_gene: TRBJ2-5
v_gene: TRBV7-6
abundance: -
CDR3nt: TGTGCCAGCAGCACCCCCCAGGGTGAGCAGTACTTC
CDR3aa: CASSTPQGEQYF

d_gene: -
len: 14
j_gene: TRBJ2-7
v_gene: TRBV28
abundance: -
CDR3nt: TGTGCCAGCAGTATCCTCACAGGGTCCTACGAGCAGTACTTC
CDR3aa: CASSILTGSYEQYF

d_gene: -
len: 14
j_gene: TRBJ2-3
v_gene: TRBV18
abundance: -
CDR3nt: TGTGCCAGCTCACCACTGGCAGGGGCAGATACGCAGTATTTT
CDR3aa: CASSPLAGADTQYF

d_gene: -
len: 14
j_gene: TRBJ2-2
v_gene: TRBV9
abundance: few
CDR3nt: TGTGCCAGCAGCCGGGATGGGGGGACCGGGGAGCTGTTTTTT
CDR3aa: CASSRDGGTGELFF

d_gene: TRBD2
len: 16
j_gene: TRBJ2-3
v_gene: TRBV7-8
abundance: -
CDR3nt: TGTGCCAGCAAGAATAGCGGGAGGGACTTTGAAGATACGCAGTATTTT
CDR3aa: CASKNSGRDFEDTQYF

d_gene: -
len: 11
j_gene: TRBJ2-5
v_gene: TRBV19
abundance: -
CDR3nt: TGTGCCAGTAGCTATCATGGGACCCAGTACTTC
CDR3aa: CASSYHGTQYF

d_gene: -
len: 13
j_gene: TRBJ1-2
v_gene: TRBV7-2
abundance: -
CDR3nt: TGTGCCAGCAGCTTTAGCCAGTTCTATGGCTACACCTTC
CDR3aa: CASSFSQFYGYTF

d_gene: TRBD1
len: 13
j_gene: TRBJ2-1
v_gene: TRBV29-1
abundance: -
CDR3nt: TGCAGCGCCAGGCAGGACAGGGCCAATGAGCAGTTCTTC
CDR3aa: CSARQDRANEQFF

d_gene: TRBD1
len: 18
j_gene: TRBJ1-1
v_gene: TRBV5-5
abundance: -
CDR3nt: TGTGCCAGCAGCTTGATCCCCACAGGGGTTCATTGGAACACTGAAGCTTTCTTT
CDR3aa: CASSLIPTGVHWNTEAFF

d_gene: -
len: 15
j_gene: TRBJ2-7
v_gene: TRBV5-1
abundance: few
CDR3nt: TGCGCCAGCAGCTTGGTGGGGCCCGGGAGTACCGAGCAGTACTTC
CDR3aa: CASSLVGPGSTEQYF

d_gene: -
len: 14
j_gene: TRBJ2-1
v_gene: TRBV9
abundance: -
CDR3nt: TGTGCCAGCAGCGTAGGGGGGGGCGACAATGAGCAGTTCTTC
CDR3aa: CASSVGGGDNEQFF

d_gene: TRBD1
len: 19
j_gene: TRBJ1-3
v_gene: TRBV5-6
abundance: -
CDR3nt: TGTGCCAGCAGCTCGCCGGACAGGGGAAAGGATAAAGAGAGAAACACCATATATTTT
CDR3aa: CASSSPDRGKDKERNTIYF